These T cell receptor beta chains were read from a single sample in a study of blood T cell repertoires in COVID-19. Produced via immunoSEQ multiplex PCR; TCRdb's table is partial and in-frame only. The sample comprises over 200,000 clones, 65% to 90% of which are singletons, and around 8.9% rests with the top ten. Specimen: PBMCs or T cells enriched from blood (not recorded which). These receptors all come from a woman aged 50 to 65 with acute COVID-19. Both conserved end residues are part of each CDR3.

V gene	J gene	CDR3 protein
TRBV5-1	TRBJ1-1	CASSPRNRRDTEAFF
TRBV19	TRBJ1-6	CASSIDGTGNSPLHF
TRBV10-3	TRBJ1-1	CAHRAGGRVNTEAFF
TRBV28	TRBJ1-1	CASSSRADFEAFF
TRBV6-2/TRBV6-3	TRBJ2-7	CASSDPGQAVEQYF
TRBV20-1	TRBJ1-5	CSASRQQASGILASNQPQHF
TRBV29-1	TRBJ2-2	CSVGTGEYDGELFF
TRBV5-4	TRBJ2-3	CASSHQAGGTDTQYF
TRBV7-2	TRBJ2-1	CASSPSYTRGPNEQFF
TRBV20-1	TRBJ2-7	CSASRQGSSDEQYF
TRBV6-2/TRBV6-3	-	CASSFRGTQYF